This is a list of T cell receptor beta chains from one sample in a study of long-term antiretroviral therapy in people with HIV. Libraries were prepared by immunoSEQ multiplex PCR; TCRdb keeps only in-frame clonotypes and omits some of them. Of about 35,000 clones in the sample, roughly 88% were seen once. The material was unsorted PBMCs, obtained 2.2 years after starting antiretroviral therapy. These receptors all come from a young man with HIV. Each CDR3 is given with its conserved first and last residue. The order of the fields is D gene, J gene, V gene, clone size, CDR3 DNA, CDR3 protein. The D gene is left open where the match is weak. Clone size is stated in some rows and not others, as once, few, many or a class when expanded.

d_call: TRBD2
j_call: TRBJ2-2
v_call: TRBV27
clone_size: -
cdr3_nt: TGTGCCAGCAGTTCGGGACTAGCGGGAGACGGGGAGCTGTTTTTT
cdr3_aa: CASSSGLAGDGELFF

d_call: -
j_call: TRBJ1-2
v_call: TRBV9
clone_size: -
cdr3_nt: TGTGCCAGCAGCGTAGAGGGCAACTATGGCTACACCTTC
cdr3_aa: CASSVEGNYGYTF

d_call: TRBD2
j_call: TRBJ2-7
v_call: TRBV27
clone_size: -
cdr3_nt: TGTGCCAGCAGTTTATACGAAGCGGGAGGCAACTACGAGCAGTACTTC
cdr3_aa: CASSLYEAGGNYEQYF

d_call: -
j_call: TRBJ1-2
v_call: TRBV28
clone_size: -
cdr3_nt: TGTGCCAGCAGTTTAGCAGGGGCTTCTGGCTACACCTTC
cdr3_aa: CASSLAGASGYTF

d_call: -
j_call: TRBJ2-7
v_call: TRBV9
clone_size: -
cdr3_nt: TGTGCCAGCAGCGTGAGTGGGGGGCCCTACGAGCAGTACTTC
cdr3_aa: CASSVSGGPYEQYF

d_call: -
j_call: TRBJ2-1
v_call: TRBV9
clone_size: -
cdr3_nt: TGTGCCAGCGCGGGGCAGGAGCAGTTCTTC
cdr3_aa: CASAGQEQFF

d_call: TRBD2
j_call: TRBJ2-1
v_call: TRBV29-1
clone_size: -
cdr3_nt: TGCAGCGTTGTCGGCGGGGGGGCGATGTATGAGCAGTTCTTC
cdr3_aa: CSVVGGGAMYEQFF

d_call: -
j_call: TRBJ2-7
v_call: TRBV6-5
clone_size: once
cdr3_nt: TGTGCCAGCAGGGAAACAGGGGGGGCCTACGAGCAGTACTTC
cdr3_aa: CASRETGGAYEQYF

d_call: TRBD2
j_call: TRBJ2-7
v_call: TRBV4-1
clone_size: -
cdr3_nt: TGCGCCAGCAGCCAAGGACTAGCGGGAGACCGCGAGCAGTACTTC
cdr3_aa: CASSQGLAGDREQYF

d_call: TRBD2
j_call: TRBJ2-7
v_call: TRBV28
clone_size: -
cdr3_nt: TGTGCCAGCAGAAAAGCGGGAGCCGTCCCCGAGCAGTACTTC
cdr3_aa: CASRKAGAVPEQYF

d_call: -
j_call: TRBJ1-2
v_call: TRBV11-2
clone_size: -
cdr3_nt: TGTGCCAGCAGCTTAGCGGGGGGCGCCGGTTATGGCTACACCTTC
cdr3_aa: CASSLAGGAGYGYTF